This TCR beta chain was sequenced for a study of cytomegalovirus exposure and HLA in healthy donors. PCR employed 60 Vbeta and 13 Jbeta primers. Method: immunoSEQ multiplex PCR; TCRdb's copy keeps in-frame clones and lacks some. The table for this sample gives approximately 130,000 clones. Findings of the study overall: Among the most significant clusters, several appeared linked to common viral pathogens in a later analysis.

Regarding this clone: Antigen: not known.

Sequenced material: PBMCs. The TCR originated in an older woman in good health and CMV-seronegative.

As DNA, the CDR3 is TGTGCCAGCAGCCAAGATGTGAGTGTATTCACAGATACGCAGTATTTT. Translated: CASSQDVSVFTDTQYF. The chain joins TRBV4-2 to TRBJ2-3; D not resolved. Trimming left V 0 bases short and J 2 bases short, with 12 bases between. CDR3 length equals 16 residues. CDR1 and CDR2 from the germline V gene are LGHNA and YNFKEQ.